This T cell receptor (beta chain) was captured by sequencing in a study of shared clonotypes between healthy human individuals. Study-wide context: In total, the donors were two women and three men aged 18 to 49.

Notes on the study in general: Genetic and exposure-history diversity was limited by the few donors.

Notes on this clone: Its matching antigen is unknown.

Several immunoSEQ plates held equal portions of the genomic DNA taken from each subset. Only in-frame clones appear in the TCRdb table, and some are missing; sequencing was by immunoSEQ multiplex PCR. The table shows a few million clones, with 80% to 95% occurring only once. Each donor was a Caucasian adult residing in Nashville, Tennessee. Sequenced sample: naive CD4+ T cells from PBMCs. Subset indicated: CD45RA+ positively selected. The receptor comes from a man younger than 35 in good health. Some clones in this sample may be carry-over from other donors' samples.

The CDR3 DNA reads TGTGCCAGCAGGCGGGAGGGAGTTCATGAGCAGTTCTTC. It translates to CASRREGVHEQFF. The genes are TRBV6-5 and TRBJ2-1; 9 bases agree with TRBD2. The germline V gene encodes CDR1 MNHEY and CDR2 SVGAGI. The CDR3 contains 13 residues. The V and J ends lost 6 bases and 8 bases, in that order; junction bases with no gene match: 5.